One sample yielded the 7 T cell receptor beta chains listed below, sequenced in a study of CD4+ T cells in melanoma. Data came from immunoSEQ multiplex PCR; TCRdb stores just in-frame clones and leaves some out. The data hold 110,000 to 150,000 clones, with approximately 91% observed a single time. The source of these receptors is a human donor with melanoma.

The V call is TRBV4-1, the J call TRBJ1-2, with D possibly matching TRBD1 (5 bases). Germline CDR1 is MGHRA and CDR2 is YSYEKL. V lost 0 bases and J 8 bases, leaving 22 bases between the germline ends. There are 17 residues in the CDR3. CDR3 in amino acids: CASSQESVGRGRFGYTF. The CDR3 nucleotides read TGCGCCAGCAGCCAAGAGTCGGTCGGGAGGGGACGCTTCGGCTACACCTTC.

V usage is TRBV4-1 and J usage is TRBJ1-5; TRBD1 agrees at 7 bases. V gave up 2 bases and J gave up 7 bases; unmatched junction bases: 5. This CDR3 contains 14 residues. Germline values: CDR1 MGHRA, CDR2 YSYEKL. In DNA form, the CDR3 reads TGCGCCAGCAGCCAATACCAGGGGGTCCAGCCCCAGCATTTT. Its protein is CASSQYQGVQPQHF.

The genes are TRBV5-6 and TRBJ1-1; 7 nucleotides align to TRBD1. The length of the CDR3 is 13 residues. CDR1 and CDR2 (germline): SGHDT, YYEEEE. With 1 base clipped from V and 5 bases from J, the junction kept 2 bases outside the gene matches. This CDR3 reads CASSLSRGTEAFF. The CDR3 DNA reads TGTGCCAGCAGCTTGTCCAGGGGGACTGAAGCTTTCTTT.

The CDR3 DNA reads TGCGCCAGCAGTCCAGCGGGAACTAACTACGAGCAGTACTTC. Translation: CASSPAGTNYEQYF. The rearrangement joins TRBV5-1 to TRBJ2-7; 7 bases line up with TRBD2. The CDR3 loop spans 14 amino acids. J lost 3 bases, V lost 5 bases, and 8 bases had no gene match. Germline CDR1 reads SGHRS; CDR2 reads YFSETQ.

The chain employs TRBV6-1 and TRBJ1-5; D uncertain. V was shortened by 1 base and J by 7 bases, with 5 bases between the two germline ends. This CDR3 has 12 amino acids. Germline assignment: CDR1 MNHNS and CDR2 SASEGT. The CDR3 reads CASSEVGQPQHF. The DNA for the CDR3 is TGTGCCAGCAGTGAAGTGGGGCAGCCCCAGCATTTT.

The gene calls are TRBV2 and TRBJ2-7; D is unresolved. The CDR3 is made up of 14 amino acids. The V end was cut by 6 bases, the J end by 2 bases, with 14 bases between. CDR1 and CDR2 from the germline V gene are SNHLY and FYNNEI. The DNA for the CDR3 is TGTGCCAGCAGGGAGATAGTGAACACCTACGAGCAGTACTTC. Amino acids: CASREIVNTYEQYF.

The CDR3 nucleotides are TGTGCCAGCAGCACCCAGACGCTAGCTGTGGTGGATACGCAGTATTTT. Translating it yields CASSTQTLAVVDTQYF. The chain employs TRBV9 and TRBJ2-3; TRBD2 is a possible D gene (5 bases). The CDR3 spans 16 residues. Trimming left V 4 bases short and J 6 bases short, with 21 bases between. CDR1 and CDR2 from the germline V gene are SGDLS and YYNGEE.